Here is one T cell receptor beta chain with its context. In the source study's methods: Amplification from reference gene primers served as the basis for estimated nucleated cell counts. The assay was immunoSEQ multiplex PCR, and TCRdb's table has in-frame clones only and misses some. The DNA gave D and trimming, while V, J and clone size come from that table. The profile covers a few hundred thousand clones, with around 75% appearing a single time and around 4.7% taken by the ten largest. This entry comes from a study of blood T cell repertoires in COVID-19. Turning to the study itself: The samples span acute and convalescent COVID-19 from the United States, Italy and Spain. Sources were T cells, B-cell-depleted T cells, or PBMCs; the material itself was cDNA or gDNA.

The J segment lost 5 bases and the V segment lost 8 bases, leaving 13 bases of the junction unmatched. The CDR3 is 15 amino acids. Germline loops: CDR1 MDHEN, CDR2 SYDVKM. Sequenced input: peripheral blood. This sequence was found in a human donor in a cohort sampled during active COVID-19. The V and J genes are TRBV28 and TRBJ2-5, with 8 bases fitting TRBD1. CDR3 bases: TGTGCCAGCGTGACAGGGGCCCTAACGCGGGAGACCCAGTACTTC. Translating gives CASVTGALTRETQYF.